These T cell receptor beta chains were read from a single sample in a study of shared T cell receptors in the human thymus. The repertoire was sequenced with immunoSEQ multiplex PCR; TCRdb's copy has only in-frame clones and lacks some. Found here are 640,000 or so clones, over 75% of them singletons; the top ten hold 0.009% to 0.0095%. The same data also went into a second study, on human thymus T cells.

The specimen sequenced was thymocytes. These receptors all stem from a boy in the first two years of life with a congenital heart defect. The CDR3 runs from the conserved cysteine through the conserved F or W. Fields, in order: CDR3 DNA, CDR3 protein, clone size, V gene, D gene, J gene. D genes are given only for firm matches. A row's size may be missing; if present it is once, few, many or a size class.

DNA: TGTGCCAGCAGCTTAGAGGCTAGCTGGGATGAGCAGTTCTTC; CDR3: CASSLEASWDEQFF; size: once; V: TRBV7-6; D: NA; J: TRBJ2-1
DNA: TGTGCCAGCAGCTGTCTAGCCTACGAGCAGTACTTC; CDR3: CASSCLAYEQYF; size: NA; V: TRBV7-9; D: NA; J: TRBJ2-7
DNA: TGTGCCAGCAGCAACACAGGGGGCTATAACTATGGCTACACCTTC; CDR3: CASSNTGGYNYGYTF; size: NA; V: TRBV11-2; D: TRBD1; J: TRBJ1-2
DNA: TGCAGCGTTGTCTCGGGACAGCCCTCCTACGAGCAGTACTTC; CDR3: CSVVSGQPSYEQYF; size: NA; V: TRBV29-1; D: TRBD1; J: TRBJ2-7
DNA: TGTGCCAGCAGTTGGGAGGAGTCCCTGAACACTGAAGCTTTCTTT; CDR3: CASSWEESLNTEAFF; size: NA; V: TRBV6-6; D: NA; J: TRBJ1-1
DNA: TGCGCCAGCAGCCAAGATCCACCGGGCCACACAGGGGAGACCCAGTACTTC; CDR3: CASSQDPPGHTGETQYF; size: NA; V: TRBV4-1; D: NA; J: TRBJ2-5
DNA: TGTGCCACCAGCAGAGAGGCGGAGGGGCACCACGAGCAGTACTTC; CDR3: CATSREAEGHHEQYF; size: NA; V: TRBV15; D: NA; J: TRBJ2-7
DNA: TGTGCTAGTGGTTTGCAAACAGGGGCCAACACAGATACGCAGTATTTT; CDR3: CASGLQTGANTDTQYF; size: NA; V: TRBV12-5; D: TRBD1; J: TRBJ2-3
DNA: TGTGCCAGCAGTAAAATAGAAAGCACCGGGGAGCTGTTTTTT; CDR3: CASSKIESTGELFF; size: NA; V: TRBV7-7; D: NA; J: TRBJ2-2
DNA: TGCGCCAGCAGCCACTTACGGATGGACACGAACACTGAAGCTTTCTTT; CDR3: CASSHLRMDTNTEAFF; size: NA; V: TRBV4-1; D: NA; J: TRBJ1-1
DNA: TGTGCCAGCAGCCGGGACTACTCCTACGAGCAGTACTTC; CDR3: CASSRDYSYEQYF; size: NA; V: TRBV27; D: TRBD2; J: TRBJ2-7
DNA: TGCGCCAGCAGGGACAGGGGGCTGAATGGCTACACCTTC; CDR3: CASRDRGLNGYTF; size: NA; V: TRBV10-2; D: TRBD1; J: TRBJ1-2
DNA: TGTGCCAGCAGTTTATGGGTGGGGCCCCAAGAGACCCAGTACTTC; CDR3: CASSLWVGPQETQYF; size: NA; V: TRBV27; D: NA; J: TRBJ2-5
DNA: TGTGCCAGCAGCCAGAACCGACAGGGAGAGGAGGAGGAGACCCAGTACTTC; CDR3: CASSQNRQGEEEETQYF; size: NA; V: TRBV14; D: TRBD1; J: TRBJ2-5
DNA: TGTGCCAGCAGTAGGGGCTATAACTATGGCTACACCTTC; CDR3: CASSRGYNYGYTF; size: NA; V: TRBV27; D: NA; J: TRBJ1-2
DNA: TGTGCCAGCAGTCATACTAGCGGCCAAGAGACCCAGTACTTC; CDR3: CASSHTSGQETQYF; size: NA; V: TRBV6-5; D: TRBD2; J: TRBJ2-5
DNA: TGTGCCAGCAGCAAAGCTCAGAAAAGCTACGAGCAGTACTTC; CDR3: CASSKAQKSYEQYF; size: NA; V: TRBV21-1; D: NA; J: TRBJ2-7
DNA: TGTGCCAGCTCACCGGGACAGCTCACTGAAGCTTTCTTT; CDR3: CASSPGQLTEAFF; size: once; V: TRBV18; D: TRBD1; J: TRBJ1-1
DNA: TGTGCCTGGAGTGTAGGCACAGGGCAGTATTTT; CDR3: CAWSVGTGQYF; size: once; V: TRBV30; D: NA; J: TRBJ2-3
DNA: TGTGCCAGCAGCTTAGACAGGGGGGGTCAGCCCCAGCATTTT; CDR3: CASSLDRGGQPQHF; size: NA; V: TRBV7-2; D: TRBD1; J: TRBJ1-5
DNA: TGTGCCTGGACAGGGTTCTCTGGAAACACCATATATTTT; CDR3: CAWTGFSGNTIYF; size: NA; V: TRBV30; D: NA; J: TRBJ1-3
DNA: TGCGCCAGCAGCCACAGGGTTACCGGGGAGCTGTTTTTT; CDR3: CASSHRVTGELFF; size: NA; V: TRBV4-3; D: NA; J: TRBJ2-2
DNA: TGTGCCAGCAGCTTAATTACCGGGACAGGGGAAAAAGACTATGGCTACACCTTC; CDR3: CASSLITGTGEKDYGYTF; size: once; V: TRBV7-9; D: TRBD1; J: TRBJ1-2
DNA: TGTGCCAGCAGTCCACAGGTGGGTGAAGCTTTCTTT; CDR3: CASSPQVGEAFF; size: NA; V: TRBV27; D: NA; J: TRBJ1-1
DNA: TGTGCTTCTGTTGGGGGCTACTACAATGAGCAGTTCTTC; CDR3: CASVGGYYNEQFF; size: once; V: TRBV27; D: NA; J: TRBJ2-1
DNA: TGTGCCAGCAGACTAGCGGGGGGACATTCCTACAATGAGCAGTTCTTC; CDR3: CASRLAGGHSYNEQFF; size: NA; V: TRBV19; D: TRBD2; J: TRBJ2-1
DNA: TGTGCCAGCAGCCCGGTGGGGGAGGCCAATGAAAAACTGTTTTTT; CDR3: CASSPVGEANEKLFF; size: NA; V: TRBV28; D: NA; J: TRBJ1-4
DNA: TGTGCCAGCAGCCTGCGGGGGTACAATGAGCAGTTCTTC; CDR3: CASSLRGYNEQFF; size: few; V: TRBV11-2; D: TRBD2; J: TRBJ2-1
DNA: TGTGCCAGCAGTCCTCTCCGGGACAGGGGAGCTAATGAAAAACTGTTTTTT; CDR3: CASSPLRDRGANEKLFF; size: few; V: TRBV28; D: TRBD1; J: TRBJ1-4
DNA: TGTGCCAGCAGCCTCTTAGGGGCGGGATCCTACAATGAGCAGTTCTTC; CDR3: CASSLLGAGSYNEQFF; size: NA; V: TRBV7-6; D: NA; J: TRBJ2-1
DNA: TGTGCCAGCAGCCCAACCCACAGGGATCGGGATTGTGGCTACACCTTC; CDR3: CASSPTHRDRDCGYTF; size: NA; V: TRBV27; D: NA; J: TRBJ1-2
DNA: TGTGCCAGCAGTGACCCCCGTGCGGTAGTAAATGAAAAACTGTTTTTT; CDR3: CASSDPRAVVNEKLFF; size: NA; V: TRBV25-1; D: NA; J: TRBJ1-4
DNA: TGCGCCAGCAGGGACAGGGGGGGAGAGCAGTACTTC; CDR3: CASRDRGGEQYF; size: NA; V: TRBV5-1; D: TRBD1; J: TRBJ2-7
DNA: TGTGCCAGCCCTGAAACCGGGACAGGGGAGTGTAAGACCCAGTACTTC; CDR3: CASPETGTGECKTQYF; size: few; V: TRBV6-4; D: TRBD1; J: TRBJ2-5
DNA: TGTGCCAGCAGCAAAGGGGGACAGGGCCGAGATTCACCCCTCCACTTT; CDR3: CASSKGGQGRDSPLHF; size: NA; V: TRBV21-1; D: NA; J: TRBJ1-6
DNA: TGCGCCAGCAGCTGGGAGACAGGGGCCAAAAACATTCAGTACTTC; CDR3: CASSWETGAKNIQYF; size: NA; V: TRBV5-1; D: TRBD1; J: TRBJ2-4
DNA: TGTGCCAGCAGCTTGGGGGCCCTAGACTCCTACAATGAGCAGTTCTTC; CDR3: CASSLGALDSYNEQFF; size: NA; V: TRBV7-6; D: NA; J: TRBJ2-1